This section outlines one T cell receptor beta chain sequence together with its context. Its antigen is unidentified. This entry comes from a study of monozygotic twins with inflammatory bowel disease. Whole-study findings and limits: Varied immunosuppressive treatments among patients may have increased repertoire variability. IBD patients displayed reduced TCRbeta diversity (inverse Simpson) when set against healthy co-twins.

The CDR3 is made up of 15 amino acids. Germline values: CDR1 MNHEY, CDR2 SVGAGI. Reanalyzing the 5' RACE reads, TCRdb keeps one entry per CDR3 protein, without DNA. The sample table includes over 150,000 distinct CDR3 sequences. The sequence derives from a human donor with ulcerative colitis or Crohn's disease, or a healthy co-twin of an affected twin (not recorded which). Input material: blood. The chain combines TRBV6-5 with TRBJ2-7; the TCRdb D gene call, TRBD1, has no DNA to confirm it. CDR3 amino acids: CASSLTGVIPNEQYF.